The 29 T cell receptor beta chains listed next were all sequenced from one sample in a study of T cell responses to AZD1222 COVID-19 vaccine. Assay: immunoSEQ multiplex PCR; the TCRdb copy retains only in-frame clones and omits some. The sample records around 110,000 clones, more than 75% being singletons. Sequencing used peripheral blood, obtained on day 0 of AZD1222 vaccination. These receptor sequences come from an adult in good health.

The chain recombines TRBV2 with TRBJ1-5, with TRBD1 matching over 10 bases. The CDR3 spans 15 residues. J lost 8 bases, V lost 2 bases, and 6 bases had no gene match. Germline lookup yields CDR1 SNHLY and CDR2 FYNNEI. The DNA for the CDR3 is TGTGCCAGCAGTGAAATGACAGGGGGCGACGAGCCCCAGCATTTT. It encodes CASSEMTGGDEPQHF. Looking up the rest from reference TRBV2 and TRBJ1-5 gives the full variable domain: EPEVTQTPSHQVTQMGQEVILRCVPISNHLYFYWYRQILGQKVEFLVSFYNNEISEKSEIFDDQFSVERPDGSNFTLKIRSTKLEDSAMYFCASSEMTGGDEPQHFGDGTRLSIL.

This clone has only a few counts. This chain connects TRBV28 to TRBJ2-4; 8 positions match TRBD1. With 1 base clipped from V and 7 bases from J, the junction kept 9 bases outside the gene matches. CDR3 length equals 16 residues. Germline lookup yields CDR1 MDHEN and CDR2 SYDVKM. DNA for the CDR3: TGTGCCAGCAGTTTATCGGGCAGGGGGCGCGGGAACATTCAGTACTTC. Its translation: CASSLSGRGRGNIQYF.

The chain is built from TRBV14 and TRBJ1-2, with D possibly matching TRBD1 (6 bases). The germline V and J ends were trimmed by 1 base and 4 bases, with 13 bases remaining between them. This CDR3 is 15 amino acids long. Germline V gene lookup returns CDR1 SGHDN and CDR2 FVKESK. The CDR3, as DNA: TGTGCCAGCAGCCAAGTCACCGGACAGTCCTATGGCTACACCTTC. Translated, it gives CASSQVTGQSYGYTF.

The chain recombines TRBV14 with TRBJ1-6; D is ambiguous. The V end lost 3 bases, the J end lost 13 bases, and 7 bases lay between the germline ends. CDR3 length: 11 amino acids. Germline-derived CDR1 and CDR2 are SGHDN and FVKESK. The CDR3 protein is CASSHPWPLHF. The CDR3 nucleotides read TGTGCCAGCAGCCACCCTTGGCCCCTCCACTTT.

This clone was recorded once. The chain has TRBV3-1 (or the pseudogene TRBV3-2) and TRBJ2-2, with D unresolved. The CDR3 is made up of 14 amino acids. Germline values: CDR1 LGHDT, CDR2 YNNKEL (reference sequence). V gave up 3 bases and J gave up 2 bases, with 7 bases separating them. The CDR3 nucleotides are TGTGCCAGCAGCCAGGCCTATAACACCGGGGAGCTGTTTTTT. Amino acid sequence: CASSQAYNTGELFF.

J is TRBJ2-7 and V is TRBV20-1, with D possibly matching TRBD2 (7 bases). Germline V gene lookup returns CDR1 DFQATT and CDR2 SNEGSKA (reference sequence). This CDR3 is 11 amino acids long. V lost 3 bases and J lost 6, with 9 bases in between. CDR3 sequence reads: CSASRGGEQYF. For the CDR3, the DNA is TGCAGTGCTAGTAGGGGGGGCGAGCAGTACTTC.

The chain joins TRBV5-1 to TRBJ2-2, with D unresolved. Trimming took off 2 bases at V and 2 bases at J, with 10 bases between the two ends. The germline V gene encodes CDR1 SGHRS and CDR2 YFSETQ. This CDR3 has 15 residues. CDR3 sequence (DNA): TGCGCCAGCAGCTTCGAGACCCCCAACACCGGGGAGCTGTTTTTT. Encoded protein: CASSFETPNTGELFF.

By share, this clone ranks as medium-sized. The DNA of the CDR3 is TGTGCCAGCAGTGCCGGGACTAGCGGGGGGAATGAGCAGTTCTTC. It yields the protein CASSAGTSGGNEQFF. V usage is TRBV6-4 and J usage is TRBJ2-1; 15 bases line up with TRBD2. Germline CDR1 reads MRHNA; CDR2 reads SNTAGT. J lost 7 bases, V lost 4 bases, and 2 bases had no gene match. The CDR3 runs to 15 residues.

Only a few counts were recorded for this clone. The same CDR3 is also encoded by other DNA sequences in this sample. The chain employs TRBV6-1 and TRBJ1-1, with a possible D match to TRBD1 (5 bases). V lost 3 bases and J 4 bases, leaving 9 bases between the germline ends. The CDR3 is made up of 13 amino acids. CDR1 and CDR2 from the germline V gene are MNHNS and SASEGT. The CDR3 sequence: CASSELGVTEAFF. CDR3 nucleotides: TGTGCCAGCAGTGAGTTAGGGGTCACTGAAGCTTTCTTT.

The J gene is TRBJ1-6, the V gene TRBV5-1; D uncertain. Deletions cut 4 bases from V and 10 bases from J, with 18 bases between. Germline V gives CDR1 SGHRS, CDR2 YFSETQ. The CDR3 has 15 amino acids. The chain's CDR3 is CASSPLLIGESPLHF. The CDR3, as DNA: TGCGCCAGCAGCCCTTTATTAATCGGAGAATCACCCCTCCACTTT.

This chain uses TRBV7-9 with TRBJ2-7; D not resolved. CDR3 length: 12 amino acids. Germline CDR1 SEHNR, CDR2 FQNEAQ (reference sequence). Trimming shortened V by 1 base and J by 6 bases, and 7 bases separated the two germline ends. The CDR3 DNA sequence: TGTGCCAGCAGCTTAGAAGTATTCGAGCAGTACTTC. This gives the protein CASSLEVFEQYF.

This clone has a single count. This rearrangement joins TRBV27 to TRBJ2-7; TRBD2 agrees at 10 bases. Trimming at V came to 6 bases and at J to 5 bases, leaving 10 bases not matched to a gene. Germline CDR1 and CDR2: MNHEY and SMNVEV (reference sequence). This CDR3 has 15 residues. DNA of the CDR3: TGTGCCAGCAGCCGTGAAGCGGGAGGGCGGGACGAGCAGTACTTC. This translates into CASSREAGGRDEQYF.

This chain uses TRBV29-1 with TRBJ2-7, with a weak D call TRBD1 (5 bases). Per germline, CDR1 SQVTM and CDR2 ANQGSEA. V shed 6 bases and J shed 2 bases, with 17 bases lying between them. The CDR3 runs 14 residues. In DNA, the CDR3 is TGCAGCGTGGCCCTTTCGAGACAGACCTACGAGCAGTACTTC. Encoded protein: CSVALSRQTYEQYF.

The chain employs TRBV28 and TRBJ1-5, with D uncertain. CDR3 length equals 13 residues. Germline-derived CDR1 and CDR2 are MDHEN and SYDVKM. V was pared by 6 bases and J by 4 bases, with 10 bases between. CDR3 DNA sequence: TGTGCCAGCAGACGGGTAGGAAATCAGCCCCAGCATTTT. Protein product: CASRRVGNQPQHF.

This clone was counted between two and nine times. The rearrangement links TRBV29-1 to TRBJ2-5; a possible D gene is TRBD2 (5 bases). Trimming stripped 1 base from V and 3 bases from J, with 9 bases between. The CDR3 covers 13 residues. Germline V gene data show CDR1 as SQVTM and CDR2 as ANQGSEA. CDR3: CSVEGLREETQYF. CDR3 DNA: TGCAGCGTTGAAGGGTTGCGGGAAGAGACCCAGTACTTC. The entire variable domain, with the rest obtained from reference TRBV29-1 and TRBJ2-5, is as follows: SAVISQKPSRDICQRGTSLTIQCQVDSQVTMMFWYRQQPGQSLTLIATANQGSEATYESGFVIDKFPISRPNLTFSTLTVSNMSPEDSSIYLCSVEGLREETQYFGPGTRLLVL.

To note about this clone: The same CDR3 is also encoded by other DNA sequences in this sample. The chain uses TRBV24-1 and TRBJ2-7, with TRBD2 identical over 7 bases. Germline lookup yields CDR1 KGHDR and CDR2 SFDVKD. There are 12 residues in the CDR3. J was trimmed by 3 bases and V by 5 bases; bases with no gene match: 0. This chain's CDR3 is CATSGGGYEQYF. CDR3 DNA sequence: TGTGCCACCAGTGGGGGGGGCTACGAGCAGTACTTC.

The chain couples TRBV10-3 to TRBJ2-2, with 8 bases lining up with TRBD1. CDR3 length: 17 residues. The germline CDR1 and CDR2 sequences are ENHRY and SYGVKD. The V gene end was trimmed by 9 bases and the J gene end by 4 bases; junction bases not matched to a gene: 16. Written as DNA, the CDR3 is TGTGCCATACGGACAGGGCAGGTCCTAACAGGCACCGGGGAGCTGTTTTTT. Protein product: CAIRTGQVLTGTGELFF.

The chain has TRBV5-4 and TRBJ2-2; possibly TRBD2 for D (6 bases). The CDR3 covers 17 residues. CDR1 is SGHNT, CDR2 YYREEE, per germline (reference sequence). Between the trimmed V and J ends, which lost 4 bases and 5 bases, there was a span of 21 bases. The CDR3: CASSASLIGSETGELFF. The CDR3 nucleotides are TGTGCCAGCAGCGCCTCACTTATCGGGAGTGAAACCGGGGAGCTGTTTTTT.

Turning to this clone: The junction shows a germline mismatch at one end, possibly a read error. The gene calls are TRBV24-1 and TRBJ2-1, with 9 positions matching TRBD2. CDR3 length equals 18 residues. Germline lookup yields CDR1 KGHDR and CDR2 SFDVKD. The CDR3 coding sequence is TGTACCACCAGTGATTTCGTGGTTAGCGGGAGCTCCTACAATGAGCAGTTCTTC. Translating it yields CTTSDFVVSGSSYNEQFF.

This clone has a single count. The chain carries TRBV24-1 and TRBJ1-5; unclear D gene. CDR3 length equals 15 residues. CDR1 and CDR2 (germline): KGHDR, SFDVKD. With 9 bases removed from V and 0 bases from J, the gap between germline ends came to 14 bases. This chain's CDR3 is CATGPAGYSNQPQHF. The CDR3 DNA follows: TGTGCCACCGGGCCGGCCGGCTATAGCAATCAGCCCCAGCATTTT.

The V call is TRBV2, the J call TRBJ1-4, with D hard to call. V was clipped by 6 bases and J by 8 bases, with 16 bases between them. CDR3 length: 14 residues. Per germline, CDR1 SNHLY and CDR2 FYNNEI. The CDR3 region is CASSRPRGGEKLFF. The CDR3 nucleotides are TGTGCCAGCAGCAGACCTCGAGGAGGGGAAAAACTGTTTTTT.

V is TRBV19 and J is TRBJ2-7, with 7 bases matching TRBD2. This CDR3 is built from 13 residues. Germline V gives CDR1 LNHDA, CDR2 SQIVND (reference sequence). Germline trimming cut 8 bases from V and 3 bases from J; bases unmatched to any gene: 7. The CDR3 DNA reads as TGTGCCAGTGGTAGAGCGGGGCTCTACGAGCAGTACTTC. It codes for CASGRAGLYEQYF.

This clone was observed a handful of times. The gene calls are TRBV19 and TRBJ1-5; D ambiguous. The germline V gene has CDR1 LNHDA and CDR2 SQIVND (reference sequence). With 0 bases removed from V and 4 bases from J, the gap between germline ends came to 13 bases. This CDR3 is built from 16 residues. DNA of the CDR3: TGTGCCAGTAGTATAGACCTCGCAGGAAATAATCAGCCCCAGCATTTT. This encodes CASSIDLAGNNQPQHF.

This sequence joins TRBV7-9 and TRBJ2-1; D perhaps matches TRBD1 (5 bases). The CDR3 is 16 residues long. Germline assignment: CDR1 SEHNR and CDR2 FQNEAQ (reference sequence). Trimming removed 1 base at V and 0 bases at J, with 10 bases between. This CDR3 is CASSLGGSSSYNEQFF. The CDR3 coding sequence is TGTGCCAGCAGCTTAGGGGGCTCGAGCTCCTACAATGAGCAGTTCTTC.

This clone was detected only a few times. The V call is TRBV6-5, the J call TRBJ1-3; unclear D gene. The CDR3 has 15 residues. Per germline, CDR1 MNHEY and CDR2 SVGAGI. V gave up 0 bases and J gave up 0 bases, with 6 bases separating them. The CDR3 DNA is TGTGCCAGCAGTTACTCGTACCTCTCTGGAAACACCATATATTTT. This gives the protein CASSYSYLSGNTIYF.

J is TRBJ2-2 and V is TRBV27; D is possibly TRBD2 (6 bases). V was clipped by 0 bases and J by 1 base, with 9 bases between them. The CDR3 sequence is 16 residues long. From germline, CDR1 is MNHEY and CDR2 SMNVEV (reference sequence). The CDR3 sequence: CASSLSWTMNTGELFF. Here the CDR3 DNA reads TGTGCCAGCAGTTTATCGTGGACTATGAACACCGGGGAGCTGTTTTTT.

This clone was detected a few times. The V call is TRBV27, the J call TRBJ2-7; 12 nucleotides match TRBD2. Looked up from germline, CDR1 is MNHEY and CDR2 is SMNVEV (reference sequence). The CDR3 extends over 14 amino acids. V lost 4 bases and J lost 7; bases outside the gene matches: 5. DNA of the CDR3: TGTGCCAGCAGTTGGACTAGCGGGGCTTGGGAGCAGTACTTC. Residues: CASSWTSGAWEQYF.

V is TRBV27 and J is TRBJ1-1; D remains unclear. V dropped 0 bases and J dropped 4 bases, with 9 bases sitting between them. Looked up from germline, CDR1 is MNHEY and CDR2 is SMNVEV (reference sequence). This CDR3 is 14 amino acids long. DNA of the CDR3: TGTGCCAGCAGTTTATCTACGGTGGCCACTGAAGCTTTCTTT. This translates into CASSLSTVATEAFF.

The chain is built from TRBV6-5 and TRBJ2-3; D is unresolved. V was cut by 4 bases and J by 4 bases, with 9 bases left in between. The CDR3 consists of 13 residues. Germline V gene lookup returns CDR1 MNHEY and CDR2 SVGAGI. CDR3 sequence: CASSWPLSDTQYF. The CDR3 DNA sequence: TGTGCCAGCAGTTGGCCCCTCTCAGATACGCAGTATTTT.